These T cell receptor beta chains were read from a single sample in a study of T cell responses to AZD1222 COVID-19 vaccine. Generated by immunoSEQ multiplex PCR, the TCRdb table keeps only in-frame clones and is missing some. The profile covers about 81,000 clones, with 90% to 95% appearing a single time and 11% taken by the ten largest. The sample was peripheral blood, taken 28 days after the second AZD1222 dose. The receptors derive from an adult who received the AZD1222 COVID-19 vaccine. CDR3s include the opening cysteine and the closing phenylalanine or tryptophan. A D gene is named only where the DNA matches it firmly. Expanded clones get a size class; other rows say once, few or many, or leave the size out.

J gene: TRBJ1-5
D gene: -
clone size: -
V gene: TRBV3-1/TRBV3-2
CDR3 protein: CASSQGVRDQPQHF
CDR3 DNA: TGTGCCAGCAGCCAAGGGGTGAGGGATCAGCCCCAGCATTTT

J gene: TRBJ2-2
D gene: -
clone size: -
V gene: TRBV2
CDR3 protein: CASRQGDTGELFF
CDR3 DNA: TGTGCCAGCAGACAAGGGGACACCGGGGAGCTGTTTTTT

J gene: TRBJ2-3
D gene: -
clone size: -
V gene: TRBV13
CDR3 protein: CASSTGTRVRQYF
CDR3 DNA: TGTGCCAGCAGCACAGGGACACGGGTGAGGCAGTATTTT

J gene: TRBJ1-6
D gene: -
clone size: -
V gene: TRBV6-5
CDR3 protein: CASSSRGKGNSPLHF
CDR3 DNA: TGTGCCAGCAGTTCGCGGGGAAAGGGGAATTCACCCCTCCACTTT

J gene: TRBJ1-1
D gene: -
clone size: -
V gene: TRBV29-1
CDR3 protein: CSVAGQMNTEAFF
CDR3 DNA: TGCAGCGTTGCAGGGCAGATGAACACTGAAGCTTTCTTT

J gene: TRBJ1-2
D gene: TRBD1
clone size: -
V gene: TRBV29-1
CDR3 protein: CSVGGTGSLNNYGYTF
CDR3 DNA: TGCAGCGTTGGTGGGACAGGGTCCCTCAATAACTATGGCTACACCTTC

J gene: TRBJ2-1
D gene: TRBD1
clone size: -
V gene: TRBV24-1
CDR3 protein: CATSEQGWYNEQFF
CDR3 DNA: TGTGCCACCAGTGAACAGGGGTGGTACAATGAGCAGTTCTTC

J gene: TRBJ2-7
D gene: TRBD1
clone size: -
V gene: TRBV30
CDR3 protein: CAWRIPGTAYQQYF
CDR3 DNA: TGTGCCTGGAGGATCCCCGGGACAGCCTACCAGCAGTACTTC

J gene: TRBJ1-6
D gene: -
clone size: -
V gene: TRBV18
CDR3 protein: CASSPVRTDNSPLHF
CDR3 DNA: TGTGCCAGCTCACCCGTCCGGACAGATAATTCACCCCTCCACTTT

J gene: TRBJ2-7
D gene: -
clone size: -
V gene: TRBV20-1
CDR3 protein: CSAGGYEQYF
CDR3 DNA: TGCAGTGCTGGGGGTTACGAGCAGTACTTC

J gene: TRBJ2-1
D gene: -
clone size: -
V gene: TRBV6-5
CDR3 protein: CASEVGQRGNEQFF
CDR3 DNA: TGTGCCAGCGAGGTCGGACAGCGGGGCAATGAGCAGTTCTTC

J gene: TRBJ1-1
D gene: -
clone size: -
V gene: TRBV29-1
CDR3 protein: CSVENMNTEAFF
CDR3 DNA: TGCAGCGTTGAGAATATGAACACTGAAGCTTTCTTT

J gene: TRBJ2-7
D gene: -
clone size: -
V gene: TRBV5-6
CDR3 protein: CASSLPLGVSYEQYF
CDR3 DNA: TGTGCCAGCAGCTTACCCCTAGGGGTCTCCTACGAGCAGTACTTC

J gene: TRBJ2-3
D gene: -
clone size: -
V gene: TRBV18
CDR3 protein: CASKSPGTDTQYF
CDR3 DNA: TGTGCCAGCAAAAGCCCAGGGACAGATACGCAGTATTTT

J gene: TRBJ2-3
D gene: TRBD2
clone size: -
V gene: TRBV3-1/TRBV3-2
CDR3 protein: CASRSRGGTDTQYF
CDR3 DNA: TGTGCCAGCAGATCCCGGGGGGGCACAGATACGCAGTATTTT

J gene: TRBJ1-2
D gene: TRBD1
clone size: once
V gene: TRBV27
CDR3 protein: CASSSPRTLWGQEGSIYGYTF
CDR3 DNA: TGTGCCAGCAGTTCTCCCCGTACGCTATGGGGACAGGAGGGTAGTATCTATGGCTACACCTTC

J gene: TRBJ2-2
D gene: TRBD2
clone size: -
V gene: TRBV7-9
CDR3 protein: CASSLVSSGGPGTGELFF
CDR3 DNA: TGTGCCAGCAGCTTAGTGTCCAGCGGGGGGCCGGGGACCGGGGAGCTGTTTTTT

J gene: TRBJ1-5
D gene: -
clone size: -
V gene: TRBV15
CDR3 protein: CATSRDRGKVQPQHF
CDR3 DNA: TGTGCCACCAGCAGAGACCGGGGGAAAGTACAGCCCCAGCATTTT

J gene: TRBJ1-6
D gene: -
clone size: -
V gene: TRBV10-1
CDR3 protein: CASSVERGSPLHF
CDR3 DNA: TGCGCCAGCAGTGTAGAGCGAGGTTCACCCCTCCACTTT

J gene: TRBJ1-5
D gene: -
clone size: -
V gene: TRBV7-9
CDR3 protein: CASSSGMNQPQHF
CDR3 DNA: TGTGCCAGCAGCTCGGGGATGAATCAGCCCCAGCATTTT

J gene: TRBJ1-4
D gene: -
clone size: -
V gene: TRBV9
CDR3 protein: CASSVGRGEKLFF
CDR3 DNA: TGTGCCAGCAGCGTAGGTAGAGGGGAAAAACTGTTTTTT

J gene: TRBJ1-6
D gene: -
clone size: -
V gene: TRBV5-6
CDR3 protein: CASSFSDSPLHF
CDR3 DNA: TGTGCCAGCAGCTTTAGTGATTCACCCCTCCACTTT

J gene: TRBJ1-1
D gene: -
clone size: -
V gene: TRBV18
CDR3 protein: CASSPGGEAFF
CDR3 DNA: TGTGCCAGCTCACCTGGGGGGGAAGCTTTCTTT

J gene: TRBJ1-2
D gene: -
clone size: -
V gene: TRBV28
CDR3 protein: CASSSHTVYYGYTF
CDR3 DNA: TGTGCCAGCAGTTCCCACACCGTTTACTATGGCTACACCTTC

J gene: TRBJ2-7
D gene: TRBD1
clone size: -
V gene: TRBV4-1
CDR3 protein: CASSRGTGGYEQYF
CDR3 DNA: TGCGCCAGCAGCCGAGGGACAGGGGGCTACGAGCAGTACTTC

J gene: TRBJ1-2
D gene: -
clone size: -
V gene: TRBV18
CDR3 protein: CASSPLRDTLGYTF
CDR3 DNA: TGTGCCAGCTCACCACTCCGGGACACCTTGGGCTACACCTTC

J gene: TRBJ1-4
D gene: -
clone size: -
V gene: TRBV5-1
CDR3 protein: CASSLDRATNEKLFF
CDR3 DNA: TGCGCCAGCAGCTTGGACAGAGCAACTAATGAAAAACTGTTTTTT

J gene: TRBJ1-3
D gene: -
clone size: -
V gene: TRBV4-2
CDR3 protein: CASSQLWSSGNTIYF
CDR3 DNA: TGTGCCAGCAGCCAACTCTGGAGCTCTGGAAACACCATATATTTT

J gene: TRBJ1-2
D gene: -
clone size: -
V gene: TRBV5-1
CDR3 protein: CASRGDTYNYGYTF
CDR3 DNA: TGCGCCAGCAGAGGGGACACTTATAACTATGGCTACACCTTC

J gene: TRBJ2-1
D gene: -
clone size: -
V gene: TRBV6-5
CDR3 protein: CASNRLALYNEQFF
CDR3 DNA: TGTGCCAGCAACAGGCTAGCGCTGTACAATGAGCAGTTCTTC

J gene: TRBJ2-3
D gene: -
clone size: -
V gene: TRBV11-2
CDR3 protein: CASLSTLSTDTQYF
CDR3 DNA: TGTGCCAGCCTGTCGACCCTTAGCACAGATACGCAGTATTTT

J gene: TRBJ1-1
D gene: TRBD1
clone size: -
V gene: TRBV6-1
CDR3 protein: CASSDRQGAAWTEAFF
CDR3 DNA: TGTGCCAGCAGTGACCGACAGGGGGCGGCGTGGACTGAAGCTTTCTTT

J gene: TRBJ2-2
D gene: TRBD2
clone size: -
V gene: TRBV19
CDR3 protein: CASSKGTSGSFPGELFF
CDR3 DNA: TGTGCCAGTAGTAAGGGGACTAGCGGGAGTTTCCCCGGGGAGCTGTTTTTT

J gene: TRBJ1-5
D gene: -
clone size: -
V gene: TRBV6-6
CDR3 protein: CASTFASGSNQPQHF
CDR3 DNA: TGTGCCAGCACCTTCGCCTCTGGTAGCAATCAGCCCCAGCATTTT

J gene: TRBJ2-1
D gene: -
clone size: -
V gene: TRBV7-9
CDR3 protein: CASSLARGINNEQFF
CDR3 DNA: TGTGCCAGCAGCTTAGCGCGAGGAATCAACAATGAGCAGTTCTTC

J gene: TRBJ1-1
D gene: -
clone size: -
V gene: TRBV24-1
CDR3 protein: CATSDFVENTEAFF
CDR3 DNA: TGTGCCACCAGTGATTTTGTCGAGAACACTGAAGCTTTCTTT

J gene: TRBJ1-6
D gene: -
clone size: -
V gene: TRBV10-2
CDR3 protein: CASSESDTYSPLHF
CDR3 DNA: TGCGCCAGCAGTGAGTCGGACACCTATTCACCCCTCCACTTT

J gene: TRBJ2-5
D gene: -
clone size: -
V gene: TRBV28
CDR3 protein: CASSLAQGTAMGTQYF
CDR3 DNA: TGTGCCAGCAGTTTGGCACAGGGAACGGCGATGGGGACCCAGTACTTC

J gene: TRBJ2-5
D gene: TRBD1
clone size: once
V gene: TRBV5-1
CDR3 protein: CASSSTGAGETQYF
CDR3 DNA: TGCGCCAGCAGCTCGACAGGGGCAGGGGAGACCCAGTACTTC

J gene: TRBJ1-2
D gene: -
clone size: -
V gene: TRBV28
CDR3 protein: CASSLQRSYGYTF
CDR3 DNA: TGTGCCAGCAGTCTACAGCGAAGCTATGGCTACACCTTC

J gene: TRBJ2-1
D gene: -
clone size: -
V gene: TRBV6-2/TRBV6-3
CDR3 protein: CASSYLDGRFNEQFF
CDR3 DNA: TGTGCCAGCAGTTATCTGGACGGAAGATTCAATGAGCAGTTCTTC

J gene: TRBJ1-2
D gene: TRBD1
clone size: -
V gene: TRBV5-1
CDR3 protein: CASSLAGQGEGYTF
CDR3 DNA: TGCGCCAGCAGCTTGGCCGGACAGGGAGAAGGCTACACCTTC

J gene: TRBJ1-4
D gene: TRBD1
clone size: -
V gene: TRBV5-1
CDR3 protein: CASSLDGQGGTNEKLFF
CDR3 DNA: TGCGCCAGCAGCTTGGACGGACAGGGTGGAACTAATGAAAAACTGTTTTTT

J gene: TRBJ1-2
D gene: TRBD1
clone size: -
V gene: TRBV29-1
CDR3 protein: CSVGSDRGYGYTF
CDR3 DNA: TGCAGCGTTGGTTCGGACAGGGGCTATGGCTACACCTTC

J gene: TRBJ1-4
D gene: -
clone size: -
V gene: TRBV2
CDR3 protein: CASNTWTNEKLFF
CDR3 DNA: TGTGCCAGCAATACCTGGACTAATGAAAAACTGTTTTTT

J gene: TRBJ2-1
D gene: -
clone size: -
V gene: TRBV9
CDR3 protein: CASSVGRVGGNEQFF
CDR3 DNA: TGTGCCAGCAGCGTAGGGCGGGTCGGGGGCAATGAGCAGTTCTTC